A single sample is the source of the 31 T cell receptor beta chains below, sequenced in a study of blood T cells in healthy people across ages. Primers used in a second PCR of roughly 6 to 12 cycles were a sample-barcoded 5' primer and a J-beta primer mix. TCRdb independently ran MiXCR on the 5' RACE reads; one entry per CDR3 protein. The sample yields roughly 800,000 distinct CDR3 sequences, over 45% seen once. Source material: blood. These receptors came from a man under 40 in good health.

The CDR3 reads CASSQDRPDTQYF. In DNA, the CDR3 is TGTGCCAGCAGCCAAGATAGGCCAGATACGCAGTATTTT. The rearrangement uses TRBV4-2 and TRBJ2-3; D ambiguous. The CDR3 is 13 amino acids. In germline, CDR1 is LGHNA, CDR2 YNFKEQ. Trimming cost V 0 bases and J 4 bases, with 5 bases left between them.

The chain couples TRBV29-1 to TRBJ1-1, with D perhaps matching TRBD1 (5 bases). V was pared by 5 bases and J by 6 bases, with 10 bases between. Looked up from germline, CDR1 is SQVTM and CDR2 is ANQGSEA. The CDR3 sequence is 11 residues long. In DNA, the CDR3 is TGCAGCGTTCCCAGGGAAGCTGAAGCTTTCTTT. Translated: CSVPREAEAFF.

This clonotype appeared a single time. V usage is TRBV9 and J usage is TRBJ2-4, with D perhaps matching TRBD2 (5 bases). V lost 4 bases and J 5 bases, leaving 22 bases between the germline ends. CDR1 is SGDLS, CDR2 YYNGEE, per germline. The CDR3 is made up of 17 amino acids. CDR3 in amino acids: CASSPAGEIVGENIQYF. The DNA of the CDR3 is TGTGCCAGCAGCCCCGCCGGAGAGATCGTCGGGGAAAACATTCAGTACTTC.

The count of this clonotype is one. The chain couples TRBV5-1 to TRBJ2-4, with 7 bases that match TRBD2. The DNA matches TRBJ2-7 better at its end, which makes the J call doubtful. The CDR3 length is 15 residues. The germline CDR1 and CDR2 sequences are SGHRS and YFSETQ. The CDR3: CASKGRAGLTYEQYF. As DNA, the CDR3 is TGCGCCAGCAAAGGGAGGGCCGGCTTAACCTACGAGCAGTACTTC.

This chain uses TRBV4-3 with TRBJ2-5; tentatively, D is TRBD2 (6 bases). The CDR3 has 15 residues. Per germline, CDR1 LGHNA and CDR2 YSLEER. The V end lost 0 bases, the J end lost 11 bases, and 19 bases lay between the germline ends. The CDR3 DNA reads TGCGCCAGCAGCCAAGAAGAGGGCGGGAACTTCGGGCAGTACTTC. As protein: CASSQEEGGNFGQYF.

This clonotype was counted between two and nine times. This chain connects TRBV6-2 or TRBV6-3 to TRBJ2-7, with D unresolved. The germline V and J ends were trimmed by 4 bases and 6 bases, with 10 bases remaining between them. This CDR3 has 12 amino acids. Germline CDR1 is MNHEY and CDR2 is SVGEGT. The CDR3 spells CASSSPWGEQYF. In nucleotides, the CDR3 is TGTGCCAGCAGTTCCCCGTGGGGCGAGCAGTACTTC.

This clonotype showed up just a few times. The chain carries TRBV10-3 and TRBJ2-7, with 7 bases that match TRBD2. The germline gives CDR1 ENHRY, CDR2 SYGVKD. There are 13 residues in the CDR3. V dropped 8 bases and J dropped 1; count of bases not matched to a gene: 5. CDR3 sequence (DNA): TGTGCCATCGGCGGGAGCGAATCCTACGAGCAGTACTTC. Translation gives CAIGGSESYEQYF.

As for this clonotype: One end of the junction fails to match germline, which may point to a read error. V and J are TRBV7-2 and TRBJ2-1, with D possibly called TRBD1 or TRBD2 (5 bases each). Per germline, CDR1 SGHTA and CDR2 FQGNSA. This CDR3 comprises 14 residues. CDR3 in amino acids: CASILGLVGDEQFF. In nucleotides, the CDR3 is TGTGCCAGCATCTTAGGGTTAGTGGGGGATGAGCAGTTCTTC. Together with reference TRBV7-2 and TRBJ2-1, the CDR3 gives the full variable domain: GAGVSQSPSNKVTEKGKDVELRCDPISGHTALYWYRQSLGQGLEFLIYFQGNSAPDKSGLPSDRFSAERTGGSVSTLTIQRTQQEDSAVYLCASILGLVGDEQFFGPGTRLTVL.

The chain recombines TRBV28 with TRBJ2-1; 7 bases align to TRBD1. CDR3 length: 15 residues. CDR1 and CDR2 (germline): MDHEN, SYDVKM. J lost 4 bases, V lost 6 bases, and 9 bases had no gene match. In nucleotides, the CDR3 is TGTGCCAGCAGCTCCCCCGGGACAGTATACAATGAGCAGTTCTTC. It codes for CASSSPGTVYNEQFF.

This clonotype was observed a few times. The chain couples TRBV12-3 or TRBV12-4 to TRBJ1-4, with D uncertain. Trimming removed 2 bases from V and 3 bases from J, with 1 base in between. This CDR3 has 12 residues. Written as DNA, the CDR3 is TGTGCCAGCAGTTTATCTAATGAAAAACTGTTTTTT. It translates to CASSLSNEKLFF.

The rearrangement links TRBV20-1 to TRBJ2-7, with 10 bases lining up with TRBD2. The better agreement between TRBJ2-1 and the DNA end casts doubt on the J call. CDR3 length equals 13 residues. The germline V gene has CDR1 DFQATT and CDR2 SNEGSKA (reference sequence). CDR3: CSARASGRFEQFF. The CDR3 nucleotides read TGCAGTGCTAGAGCTAGCGGGAGATTCGAGCAGTTCTTC.

The genes are TRBV20-1 and TRBJ2-3; possible D gene TRBD2, 5 bases. V was trimmed by 5 bases and J by 1 base, leaving 22 bases between them. CDR1 is DFQATT, CDR2 SNEGSKA, per germline (reference sequence). The CDR3 has 17 amino acids. The CDR3 loop reads CSADPSQAVGGTDTQYF. The DNA for the CDR3 is TGCAGTGCTGACCCCTCCCAGGCCGTCGGGGGCACAGATACGCAGTATTTT.

The genes are TRBV4-2 and TRBJ2-3; the D gene could be TRBD1 or TRBD2 (5 bases each). Germline V gene data show CDR1 as LGHNA and CDR2 as YNFKEQ. The germline V and J ends were trimmed by 1 base and 6 bases, with 17 bases remaining between them. CDR3 length: 16 amino acids. In DNA form, the CDR3 reads TGTGCCAGCAGCCAAGGAGGGACGGCCCACGCGGATACGCAGTATTTT. It yields the protein CASSQGGTAHADTQYF.

The chain carries TRBV6-6 and TRBJ2-7, with D tentatively TRBD1 or TRBD2 (6 bases each). The CDR3 has 17 amino acids. Germline V gene data show CDR1 as MNHNY and CDR2 as SVGAGI (reference sequence). Trimming cost V 8 bases and J 3 bases, with 26 bases left between them. The CDR3: CASGGPSYRGRYYEQYF. The CDR3 DNA sequence: TGTGCCAGCGGGGGGCCTAGTTATCGGGGGAGGTACTACGAGCAGTACTTC.

This chain connects TRBV30 to TRBJ1-2; D is undetermined. This CDR3 contains 13 residues. V was clipped by 3 bases and J by 1 base, with 9 bases between them. CDR1 is GTSNPN and CDR2 is SVGIG in the germline V gene (reference sequence). CDR3 in DNA: TGTGCCTGGAGGATGTTCCTTAACTATGGCTACACCTTC. Translation gives CAWRMFLNYGYTF.

The table lists this clonotype with a few counts. The chain employs TRBV5-6 and TRBJ1-1; D call uncertain. CDR3 length: 13 residues. The V gene lost 5 bases and the J gene lost 0 bases, with 8 bases spanning the gap. Germline V gene sequence: CDR1 SGHDT, CDR2 YYEEEE. The chain's CDR3 is CASRTDMNTEAFF. The DNA for the CDR3 is TGTGCCAGCAGGACCGACATGAACACTGAAGCTTTCTTT.

The rearrangement links TRBV28 to TRBJ2-7; D unresolved. The assigned J gene may be wrong: the sequence end matches TRBJ2-4 better. The length of the CDR3 is 14 residues. In germline, CDR1 is MDHEN, CDR2 SYDVKM. The chain's CDR3 is CASSPKRFGDIQYF. As DNA, the CDR3 is TGTGCCAGCAGTCCCAAGAGGTTTGGTGACATTCAGTACTTC.

The rearrangement links TRBV7-9 to TRBJ2-1, with 7 bases identical to TRBD2. Germline CDR1 reads SEHNR; CDR2 reads FQNEAQ (reference sequence). Losses at the gene ends were 5 bases for V and 7 bases for J; bases not matched to a gene: 11. The CDR3 is made up of 15 amino acids. The CDR3 nucleotides read TGTGCCAGCAGCGATACCAGACTAGCCGGGAATGAGCAGTTCTTC. It yields the protein CASSDTRLAGNEQFF. Supplemented by reference TRBV7-9 and TRBJ2-1, the full variable domain reads DTGVSQNPRHKITKRGQNVTFRCDPISEHNRLYWYRQTLGQGPEFLTYFQNEAQLEKSRLLSDRFSAERPKGSFSTLEIQRTEQGDSAMYLCASSDTRLAGNEQFFGPGTRLTVL.

Comments on this clonotype: Relative to the germline gene, one junction end is altered; a read error may explain this. This rearrangement joins TRBV5-1 to TRBJ2-1, with D possibly being TRBD2 (6 bases). Germline V lookup: CDR1 SGHRS, CDR2 YFSETQ. The CDR3 has 14 residues. The DNA of the CDR3 is TGCGCCAGCAGCTACCGGGACTCCAACAATGAGCAGTTCTTC. Residues: CASSYRDSNNEQFF.

The chain joins TRBV5-1 to TRBJ2-7; D is unresolved. CDR1 is SGHRS, CDR2 YFSETQ, per germline. V was cut by 4 bases and J by 3 bases, with 11 bases left in between. The CDR3 loop spans 13 amino acids. The CDR3 here is CASSGKDHYEQYF. The CDR3 coding sequence is TGCGCCAGCAGCGGGAAAGACCACTACGAGCAGTACTTC.

The chain is built from TRBV27 and TRBJ2-7; TRBD1 aligns across 10 bases. V dropped 0 bases and J dropped 3; count of bases not matched to a gene: 5. The CDR3 spans 16 residues. The V gene's germline CDR1 is MNHEY and CDR2 SMNVEV (reference sequence). The CDR3 DNA is TGTGCCAGCAGTTTATCGGAGGGACAGGGGCACTACGAGCAGTACTTC. Protein: CASSLSEGQGHYEQYF.

The chain is built from TRBV28 and TRBJ2-4; D gene ambiguous. CDR1 and CDR2 (germline): MDHEN, SYDVKM. The CDR3 sequence is 14 residues long. The ends were cut back, 6 bases at V and 1 base at J, with 10 bases in the middle. The CDR3 is CASSLPMAKNIQYF. The CDR3 DNA reads TGTGCCAGCAGCTTACCGATGGCCAAAAACATTCAGTACTTC.

The chain links TRBV9 to TRBJ1-4; D may be TRBD1 (6 bases). Germline-derived CDR1 and CDR2 are SGDLS and YYNGEE. Trimming took off 2 bases at V and 5 bases at J, with 13 bases between the two ends. CDR3 length: 15 amino acids. Written as DNA, the CDR3 is TGTGCCAGCAGCGTTTCGGGGGGGCAAAATGAAAAACTGTTTTTT. It yields the protein CASSVSGGQNEKLFF.

The chain carries TRBV7-2 and TRBJ2-5; 11 bases are a match to TRBD2. The J call may be faulty, since TRBJ2-7 better matches the DNA end. Germline V CDR1 and CDR2: SGHTA, FQGNSA. The CDR3 has 17 residues. This chain's CDR3 is CASSPRLAGTGSHEQYF. DNA for the CDR3: TGTGCCAGCAGTCCAAGACTAGCGGGAACTGGGAGCCACGAGCAGTACTTC.

Written as DNA, the CDR3 is TGCAGTGCCAGACAGCGGGGGGTCGACGGCTACACCTTC. Protein: CSARQRGVDGYTF. The chain has TRBV20-1 and TRBJ1-2; maybe TRBD1 (5 bases). Looked up from germline, CDR1 is DFQATT and CDR2 is SNEGSKA (reference sequence). V was cut by 6 bases and J by 8 bases, with 19 bases left in between. The CDR3 extends over 13 amino acids.

As for this clonotype: Compared with germline, one end of the junction differs, possibly owing to a read error. The V call is TRBV9, the J call TRBJ2-1; D call uncertain. CDR1 SGDLS and CDR2 YYNGEE come from the germline V gene. This CDR3 has 15 amino acids. The CDR3 spells CASSVEVSSYNEQFF. DNA of the CDR3: TGTGCCAGCAGCGTAGAGGTTAGCTCCTACAACGAGCAGTTCTTC.

V gene TRBV5-5 combines with J gene TRBJ2-5; D gene uncertain. Per the germline V gene, CDR1 is SGHKS and CDR2 is YYEKEE (reference sequence). The CDR3 loop spans 14 amino acids. Trimming pared 5 bases from V and 3 bases from J, leaving 14 bases between. CDR3 in DNA: TGTGCCAGCAGATCTGGCGCCGTAAAAGAGACCCAGTACTTC. Translation gives CASRSGAVKETQYF.

This chain connects TRBV11-3 to TRBJ2-3; unclear D gene. The CDR3 loop spans 13 amino acids. Germline assignment: CDR1 SGHNT and CDR2 YENEEA. Trimming removed 0 bases at V and 6 bases at J, with 7 bases between. The CDR3 region has the DNA TGTGCCAGCAGCTTAGATCAAGGGGATACGCAGTATTTT. Protein product: CASSLDQGDTQYF.

This clonotype was picked up a small number of times. The chain joins TRBV20-1 to TRBJ1-4; possibly TRBD1 for D (6 bases). Per germline, CDR1 DFQATT and CDR2 SNEGSKA (reference sequence). The CDR3 length is 15 residues. Trimming stripped 0 bases from V and 8 bases from J, with 16 bases between. The CDR3, as DNA: TGCAGTGCTAGAGATCCAGCACAGGGCGGAGAAAAACTGTTTTTT. Its translation: CSARDPAQGGEKLFF.

This clonotype was seen only a few times. V gene TRBV12-3 or TRBV12-4 combines with J gene TRBJ2-7; D might be TRBD2 (5 bases). The CDR3 length is 12 residues. With 3 bases removed from V and 7 bases from J, the gap between germline ends came to 10 bases. CDR3 sequence (DNA): TGTGCCAGCAGTTTGCCCCGAGGGGAGCAGTACTTC. Translating gives CASSLPRGEQYF.

V usage is TRBV4-3 and J usage is TRBJ2-1; 7 nucleotides align to TRBD2. Germline V lookup: CDR1 LGHNA, CDR2 YSLEER. This CDR3 is 17 amino acids long. V was pared by 1 base and J by 10 bases, with 16 bases of the junction left unmatched. CDR3 residues: CASSQGGASGPWAEQFF. For the CDR3, the DNA is TGCGCCAGCAGCCAAGGCGGGGCTAGCGGCCCTTGGGCGGAGCAGTTCTTC.